This T cell receptor (beta chain) was found in a study of T cells in Graves' hyperthyroidism and ophthalmopathy. Study background: It was at initial diagnosis, before any treatment, that peripheral blood was collected.

The TCR beta CDR3 regions underwent amplification using RNA transcripts as the source. When the TCR CDR3 underwent first-round RT-PCR, the HTBI primer set was used. TCRdb re-called the multiplex PCR reads with MiXCR, one entry per CDR3 protein. Here the sample spans around 250,000 distinct CDR3 sequences, approximately 14% being singletons. At first hyperthyroidism diagnosis, before any ophthalmopathy symptoms, the blood sample was collected. Details on this clonotype: Its specificity is not known.

V gave up 2 bases and J gave up 7 bases, with 18 bases separating them. The CDR3 consists of 16 residues. The germline V gene encodes CDR1 LNHDA and CDR2 SQIVND (reference sequence). Study results and limitations: The model foresaw ophthalmopathy a median roughly 6.6 months prior to onset. Ophthalmopathy was told apart from stable hyperthyroidism by a 13 V-J model.

The sample was blood. This TCR derives from a woman in her thirties or forties with Graves' hyperthyroidism that later progressed to Graves' ophthalmopathy. V is TRBV19 and J is TRBJ2-1; D may be TRBD2 (6 bases). The CDR3 is CASSISGILAANEQFF. As DNA, the CDR3 is TGTGCCAGTAGTATATCAGGGATATTAGCGGCTAATGAGCAGTTCTTC.